This entry is about one T cell receptor (beta chain). Template switching incorporated UMIs with a 6-nucleotide sample barcode. TCRdb reanalyzed the 5' RACE reads, giving one entry per CDR3 protein sequence and no DNA. This sample's table reports roughly 330,000 distinct CDR3 sequences. Germline-derived CDR1 and CDR2 are SGHRS and YFSETQ. CDR3 length: 16 residues. This sample is drawn from a study of monozygotic twins with inflammatory bowel disease. This chain joins TRBV5-1 and TRBJ2-4; TCRdb designates TRBD2, a call that cannot be tested without DNA. This receptor was obtained from a human donor with ulcerative colitis or Crohn's disease, or a healthy co-twin of an affected twin (not recorded which). Sequencing was carried out using blood. This CDR3 is CASTVGGSPAKNIQYF.